The table lists the clone carrying this T cell receptor beta chain with a count of one. The antigen remains undetermined. The data were obtained in a study of cytomegalovirus exposure and HLA in healthy donors. In the PCR, 60 Vbeta and 13 Jbeta primers were used. Assay: immunoSEQ multiplex PCR; the TCRdb copy retains only in-frame clones and omits some. The sample yields around 130,000 clones, less than 85% seen once. Whole-study results and caveats: Several V segments, TRBV6-2 and TRBV6-3 among them, could not be told apart and were dropped. According to reports, the classifier identified cytomegalovirus status with high specificity and sensitivity.

With 4 bases clipped from V and 7 bases from J, the junction kept 6 bases outside the gene matches. Germline CDR1 is SGHRS and CDR2 is YFSETQ. The CDR3 loop spans 13 amino acids. The clonotype comes from a male donor in good health and CMV-seronegative. J is TRBJ2-7 and V is TRBV5-1, with 9 bases lining up with TRBD2. The sample was PBMCs. The CDR3 nucleotides are TGCGCCAGCAGCCCCCGCGGGGGGGGTGAGCAGTACTTC. Protein: CASSPRGGGEQYF.